These 32 T cell receptor beta chains originate from one sample sequenced in a study of Ad26.COV2.S vaccination and SARS-CoV-2 variants. Noted treatment: about 20 received Ad26.COV2.S at low or high dose, single or two shots; several received placebo; per-sample allocation not given. Following the first vaccine or placebo injection, samples were taken on day 63. This table comes from immunoSEQ multiplex PCR, and its TCRdb copy is limited to in-frame clones, with some not included. The sample lists about 350,000 clones, roughly 89% occurring once. The specimen comprised peripheral blood, sampled in a trial of Ad26.COV2.S vaccine versus placebo. Receptors were obtained from a person aged 18 to 65 who received the Ad26.COV2.S COVID-19 vaccine or a placebo.

V gene TRBV6-6 combines with J gene TRBJ2-1, with D perhaps TRBD1 or TRBD2 (5 bases each). Germline V gives CDR1 MNHNY, CDR2 SVGAGI (reference sequence). CDR3 size: 14 residues. The germline V and J ends were trimmed by 6 bases and 6 bases, with 15 bases remaining between them. The DNA of the CDR3 is TGTGCCAGCAGCCCGTCGGCTGGGGGCAATGAGCAGTTCTTC. It specifies CASSPSAGGNEQFF.

The chain has TRBV18 and TRBJ2-2, with TRBD1 identical over 9 bases. The length of the CDR3 is 16 residues. In germline, CDR1 is KGHSH, CDR2 LQKENI. Trimming removed 2 bases from V and 5 bases from J; junction bases left unmatched: 6. CDR3 sequence (DNA): TGTGCCAGCTCACCAAGGGGACAGGGAAAAACCGGGGAGCTGTTTTTT. Translating gives CASSPRGQGKTGELFF.

This clone was counted many times. Distinct nucleotide sequences in the sample also encode this CDR3. This CDR3 reads CASSEAGGTENSPLHF. CDR3 in DNA: TGTGCCAGCAGTGAAGCAGGGGGCACGGAGAATTCACCCCTCCACTTT. The chain couples TRBV6-1 to TRBJ1-6; 7 nucleotides agree with TRBD1. The CDR3 contains 16 residues. The V gene's germline CDR1 is MNHNS and CDR2 SASEGT. J was trimmed by 7 bases and V by 0 bases; bases with no gene match: 6.

This clone was seen a few times. The chain links TRBV19 to TRBJ1-3; no clear D gene. This CDR3 is 15 amino acids long. The V gene lost 4 bases and the J gene lost 2 bases, with 12 bases spanning the gap. Germline values: CDR1 LNHDA, CDR2 SQIVND (reference sequence). CDR3 in DNA: TGTGCCAGTAGTAGCGGACGAGTCGCTGGAAACACCATATATTTT. This translates into CASSSGRVAGNTIYF.

V and J are TRBV30 and TRBJ2-7; D unresolved. The CDR3 sequence is 13 residues long. CDR1 and CDR2 (germline): GTSNPN, SVGIG (reference sequence). V lost 2 bases and J lost 2, with 10 bases in between. The CDR3 sequence is CAWSIGRPYEQYF. CDR3 DNA sequence: TGTGCCTGGAGTATCGGACGACCCTACGAGCAGTACTTC. The full variable domain, with the rest looked up from reference TRBV30 and TRBJ2-7, is SQTIHQWPATLVQPVGSPLSLECTVEGTSNPNLYWYRQAAGRGLQLLFYSVGIGQISSEVPQNLSASRPQDRQFILSSKKLLLSDSGFYLCAWSIGRPYEQYFGPGTRLTVT.

The CDR3 DNA reads as TGTGCCAGCAGCAATCAGGGCAGGCCCACAAATAATTCACCCCTCCACTTT. Residues: CASSNQGRPTNNSPLHF. V is TRBV21-1 and J is TRBJ1-6; TRBD1 is taken as the D call from the table, unchecked against the DNA. TRBV21-1 is shown as a pseudogene. This CDR3 comprises 17 residues.

The chain employs TRBV7-3 and TRBJ2-1; unclear D gene. The CDR3 has 13 amino acids. V was trimmed by 4 bases and J by 10 bases, leaving 14 bases between them. In germline, CDR1 is SGHTA, CDR2 FQGTGA. Here the CDR3 reads CASSYIRAGEQFF. As DNA, the CDR3 is TGTGCCAGCAGCTACATTAGGGCTGGAGAGCAGTTCTTC.

The chain recombines TRBV7-2 with TRBJ2-3; 8 bases align to TRBD2. Germline trimming cut 1 base from V and 6 bases from J; bases unmatched to any gene: 6. Germline CDR1 SGHTA, CDR2 FQGNSA. CDR3 size: 15 residues. In DNA, the CDR3 is TGTGCCAGCAGCTTAGAAGCGGGGGAGGGGGATACGCAGTATTTT. Translated, it gives CASSLEAGEGDTQYF.

The rearrangement uses TRBV30 and TRBJ1-1, with D possibly being TRBD1 (5 bases). The germline V and J ends were trimmed by 0 bases and 11 bases, with 19 bases remaining between them. The CDR3 loop spans 14 amino acids. Germline assignment: CDR1 GTSNPN and CDR2 SVGIG (reference sequence). CDR3: CAWSVKGEAFGAFF. CDR3 coding DNA: TGTGCCTGGAGTGTAAAAGGGGAGGCGTTCGGGGCTTTCTTT.

This clone showed up just a few times. The rearrangement joins TRBV2 to TRBJ1-2; 7 bases align to TRBD1. CDR3 length equals 14 residues. The ends lost 6 bases at V and 1 base at J; junction bases unmatched: 5. CDR1 is SNHLY and CDR2 is FYNNEI in the germline V gene. The CDR3 sequence: CASRNTGDNYGYTF. The CDR3 region has the DNA TGTGCCAGCAGAAATACAGGGGATAACTATGGCTACACCTTC.

This clone was seen more than once but under ten times. This rearrangement joins TRBV6-5 to TRBJ2-1; TRBD1 agrees at 7 bases. The trim removed 1 base at V and 6 bases at J, leaving 9 bases unmatched. The CDR3 loop spans 16 amino acids. Looked up from germline, CDR1 is MNHEY and CDR2 is SVGAGI. The CDR3 DNA follows: TGTGCCAGCAGTTACTTTTCCGGGACAGTCTCCAATGAGCAGTTCTTC. Protein product: CASSYFSGTVSNEQFF.

V is TRBV5-5 and J is TRBJ2-7; TRBD2 is a possible D gene (6 bases). Germline assignment: CDR1 SGHKS and CDR2 YYEKEE (reference sequence). Trimming took 0 bases from V and 0 from J, leaving 13 bases between them. There are 16 residues in the CDR3. This chain's CDR3 is CASSLVRGGSSYEQYF. Here the CDR3 DNA reads TGTGCCAGCAGCTTGGTTCGGGGAGGAAGCTCCTACGAGCAGTACTTC.

J is TRBJ2-5 and V is TRBV3-1 (or the pseudogene TRBV3-2); the match to TRBD1 covers 8 bases. The V and J ends lost 3 bases and 5 bases, in that order; junction bases with no gene match: 8. Germline CDR1 and CDR2: LGHDT and YNNKEL (reference sequence). The CDR3 sequence is 15 residues long. As DNA, the CDR3 is TGTGCCAGCAGCCAGGGAGGACAGGGTGGGGAGACCCAGTACTTC. It specifies CASSQGGQGGETQYF.

This clone was picked up a small number of times. This chain joins TRBV7-9 and TRBJ1-1; weak D call: TRBD1 (5 bases). CDR1 SEHNR and CDR2 FQNEAQ come from the germline V gene (reference sequence). Between the trimmed V and J ends, which lost 2 bases and 0 bases, there was a span of 7 bases. There are 14 residues in the CDR3. The CDR3 here is CASSLTRVNTEAFF. CDR3 sequence (DNA): TGTGCCAGCAGCTTAACCAGGGTGAACACTGAAGCTTTCTTT.

This rearrangement joins TRBV30 to TRBJ1-6; weak D call: TRBD1 (5 bases). Germline lookup yields CDR1 GTSNPN and CDR2 SVGIG (reference sequence). This CDR3 spans 15 amino acids. V lost 0 bases to trimming and J lost 5 bases, with 11 bases between them. Here the CDR3 DNA reads TGTGCCTGGAGTGTATTGGCAGGGAATAATTCACCCCTCCACTTT. Its protein is CAWSVLAGNNSPLHF. Filled out from reference TRBV30 and TRBJ1-6, the complete variable domain reads SQTIHQWPATLVQPVGSPLSLECTVEGTSNPNLYWYRQAAGRGLQLLFYSVGIGQISSEVPQNLSASRPQDRQFILSSKKLLLSDSGFYLCAWSVLAGNNSPLHFGNGTRLTVT.

This chain uses TRBV5-1 with TRBJ2-2; no clear D. CDR3 length: 16 residues. Trimming took 1 base from V and 3 from J, leaving 13 bases between them. Germline V gene lookup returns CDR1 SGHRS and CDR2 YFSETQ. This chain's CDR3 is CASSLRAARDTGELFF. CDR3 nucleotides: TGCGCCAGCAGCTTGAGGGCGGCCCGGGACACCGGGGAGCTGTTTTTT.

The J gene is TRBJ1-4, the V gene TRBV7-9; 10 bases align to TRBD1. The V gene end was trimmed by 5 bases and the J gene end by 0 bases; junction bases not matched to a gene: 9. CDR3 length: 18 residues. In germline, CDR1 is SEHNR, CDR2 FQNEAQ (reference sequence). The CDR3 loop is CASSQSRTGGTTNEKLFF. The CDR3 DNA follows: TGTGCCAGCAGCCAATCTAGGACAGGGGGTACAACTAATGAAAAACTGTTTTTT.

A single count supports this clone. The gene calls are TRBV7-9 and TRBJ2-1, with 14 positions matching TRBD2. Germline assignment: CDR1 SEHNR and CDR2 FQNEAQ (reference sequence). The ends lost 5 bases at V and 6 bases at J; junction bases unmatched: 12. The CDR3 sequence is 18 residues long. The CDR3 reads CASSLPLGTSGSGNEQFF. The CDR3 nucleotides read TGTGCCAGCAGCCTACCCCTGGGGACTAGCGGGAGTGGCAATGAGCAGTTCTTC.

The chain carries TRBV7-2 and TRBJ2-2; D is unresolved. Germline V gene sequence: CDR1 SGHTA, CDR2 FQGNSA. The CDR3 length is 15 residues. V dropped 2 bases and J dropped 1 base, with 8 bases sitting between them. The CDR3 bases are TGTGCCAGCAGCTTAAGCCGAGGGAACACCGGGGAGCTGTTTTTT. This encodes CASSLSRGNTGELFF.

The chain combines TRBV4-1 with TRBJ2-1; 8 bases match TRBD2. V was clipped by 4 bases and J by 6 bases; unmatched bases: 8. Looked up from germline, CDR1 is MGHRA and CDR2 is YSYEKL. This CDR3 has 15 residues. The CDR3 DNA reads TGCGCCAGCAGCCTAAGACGGACTAGCAGCAATGAGCAGTTCTTC. Its translation is CASSLRRTSSNEQFF.

The rearrangement uses TRBV2 and TRBJ2-3; D perhaps matches TRBD2 (5 bases). The CDR3 length is 15 residues. Looked up from germline, CDR1 is SNHLY and CDR2 is FYNNEI. V was cut by 7 bases and J by 0 bases, with 14 bases left in between. In DNA, the CDR3 is TGTGCCAGCAAGGTCCGGAGGATTAGCACAGATACGCAGTATTTT. Its translation is CASKVRRISTDTQYF. Looking up the rest from reference TRBV2 and TRBJ2-3 gives the full variable domain: EPEVTQTPSHQVTQMGQEVILRCVPISNHLYFYWYRQILGQKVEFLVSFYNNEISEKSEIFDDQFSVERPDGSNFTLKIRSTKLEDSAMYFCASKVRRISTDTQYFGPGTRLTVL.

The chain recombines TRBV11-2 with TRBJ2-1, with 9 bases identical to TRBD2. Losses at the gene ends were 6 bases for V and 11 bases for J; bases not matched to a gene: 14. The CDR3 consists of 15 residues. Germline V gives CDR1 SGHAT, CDR2 FQNNGV. The CDR3 DNA follows: TGTGCCAGCAGTTTTCCCTCGGCTAGCGGGAACAAGCAGTTCTTC. Translated, it gives CASSFPSASGNKQFF.

The rearrangement uses TRBV5-4 and TRBJ1-2; the match to TRBD1 covers 7 bases. V lost 2 bases and J lost 8; bases outside the gene matches: 3. Looked up from germline, CDR1 is SGHNT and CDR2 is YYREEE (reference sequence). The CDR3 has 12 amino acids. The CDR3 is CASSLDRDGYTF. CDR3 coding DNA: TGTGCCAGCAGCTTAGACAGGGACGGCTACACCTTC.

This clone was detected only a few times. The chain recombines TRBV12-3 or TRBV12-4 with TRBJ2-7; no definite D call. V was trimmed by 3 bases and J by 5 bases, leaving 8 bases between them. This CDR3 is 12 amino acids long. The CDR3 sequence is CASSLAGHEQYF. CDR3 DNA: TGTGCCAGCAGTTTGGCAGGACACGAGCAGTACTTC.

The chain recombines TRBV11-2 with TRBJ2-7; TRBD2 is a possible D gene (7 bases). CDR3 size: 18 residues. Germline CDR1 is SGHAT and CDR2 is FQNNGV. V dropped 0 bases and J dropped 5 bases, with 23 bases sitting between them. Written as DNA, the CDR3 is TGTGCCAGCAGCTTAGATGTATGGGGGGGGCCCAGATTGGACGAGCAGTACTTC. It is translated as CASSLDVWGGPRLDEQYF.

The chain uses TRBV11-3 and TRBJ2-1; the D gene could be TRBD1 or TRBD2 (5 bases each). CDR1 SGHNT and CDR2 YENEEA come from the germline V gene. The CDR3 sequence is 14 residues long. V was cut by 5 bases and J by 8 bases, with 16 bases left in between. The DNA of the CDR3 is TGTGCCAGCAGCACGGGACCCCCGGTCTATGAGCAGTTCTTC. Translating gives CASSTGPPVYEQFF.

The chain combines TRBV5-4 with TRBJ1-3; D unclear. The CDR3 loop spans 12 amino acids. Per the germline V gene, CDR1 is SGHNT and CDR2 is YYREEE (reference sequence). Between the trimmed V and J ends, which lost 8 bases and 2 bases, there was a span of 8 bases. The CDR3 nucleotides are TGTGCCAGTCACAACACTGGAAACACCATATATTTT. It is translated as CASHNTGNTIYF.

CDR3 DNA: TGTGCCAGCAGCTCCGCGACGTCCTTCTCTGGAAACACCATATATTTT. The encoded protein is CASSSATSFSGNTIYF. V is TRBV7-8 and J is TRBJ1-3; D uncertain. Germline V lookup: CDR1 SGHVS, CDR2 FQNEAQ. With 4 bases removed from V and 0 bases from J, the gap between germline ends came to 13 bases. The CDR3 consists of 16 residues.

The chain has TRBV5-6 and TRBJ1-2; unclear D gene. Germline CDR1 and CDR2: SGHDT and YYEEEE. Trimming removed 0 bases from V and 4 bases from J, with 13 bases in between. This CDR3 region has 15 residues. The CDR3 DNA reads as TGTGCCAGCAGCTTGGACCCGGGGTGGACCTATGGCTACACCTTC. It codes for CASSLDPGWTYGYTF.

The chain is built from TRBV4-1 and TRBJ2-7; TRBD2 matches 11 bases. Germline V gene data show CDR1 as MGHRA and CDR2 as YSYEKL. Trimming took 1 base from V and 1 from J; bases not matched to a gene: 3. The CDR3 runs to 16 residues. CDR3 nucleotides: TGCGCCAGCAGCCAAGTTAGGACTAGCGGGTCCTACGAGCAGTACTTC. The encoded protein is CASSQVRTSGSYEQYF.

This rearrangement joins TRBV7-2 to TRBJ1-5, with a possible D match to TRBD1 (6 bases). Trimming removed 1 base from V and 4 bases from J, with 17 bases in between. CDR1 is SGHTA and CDR2 is FQGNSA in the germline V gene. This CDR3 has 17 amino acids. This CDR3 is CASSLGFAGAGNQPQHF. CDR3 bases: TGTGCCAGCAGCTTAGGTTTTGCAGGGGCGGGAAATCAGCCCCAGCATTTT.

The gene calls are TRBV6-6 and TRBJ1-1; 8 bases line up with TRBD1. The CDR3 extends over 13 amino acids. Germline CDR1 and CDR2: MNHNY and SVGAGI (reference sequence). V gave up 0 bases and J gave up 6 bases; unmatched junction bases: 0. The chain's CDR3 is CASSYSQGAEAFF. The CDR3 DNA sequence: TGTGCCAGCAGTTACTCACAGGGGGCTGAAGCTTTCTTT.